This TCR beta chain comes out of a study of blood T cell repertoires in COVID-19. The table came from immunoSEQ multiplex PCR; TCRdb's copy has only in-frame clones and leaves some out. The sample carries approximately 210,000 clones, approximately 84% recorded once. This CDR3 is 15 amino acids long. The trim removed 4 bases at V and 7 bases at J, leaving 6 bases unmatched. CDR1 and CDR2 (germline): MDHEN, SYDVKM. Sequenced sample: peripheral blood. The receptor's source is a man aged 40-50 years with active or convalescent COVID-19. The chain links TRBV28 to TRBJ1-3; 11 positions agree with TRBD1. The CDR3: CASSSPGTGGNTIYF. CDR3 nucleotides: TGTGCCAGCAGTTCTCCGGGGACAGGGGGTAACACCATATATTTT.